The 15 T cell receptor beta chains below were found in one sample sequenced in a study of shared clonotypes between healthy human individuals. Cells designated naive CD8 were CD45RO-negative and were positively selected for CCR7, with terminally differentiated effector memory CD45RA+ cells excluded. Some clones are missing from TCRdb's copy, which holds only in-frame ones; the method was immunoSEQ multiplex PCR. The data contain 650,000 to 800,000 clones, under 95% of them singletons. The sample taken for sequencing was naive CD8+ T cells sorted from blood. The receptors were sampled from a man aged 25-45 years in good health.

The chain recombines TRBV28 with TRBJ1-5; TRBD1 matches 8 bases. There are 16 residues in the CDR3. V was pared by 6 bases and J by 4 bases, with 11 bases of the junction left unmatched. From germline, CDR1 is MDHEN and CDR2 SYDVKM. The CDR3 here is CASSPPRQGPNQPQHF. CDR3 bases: TGTGCCAGCAGCCCCCCCCGACAGGGGCCAAATCAGCCCCAGCATTTT.

This clone was recorded a few times. The chain combines TRBV5-5 with TRBJ1-5; TRBD1 matches at 7 bases. J lost 4 bases, V lost 3 bases, and 7 bases had no gene match. The CDR3 consists of 15 residues. Germline V lookup: CDR1 SGHKS, CDR2 YYEKEE (reference sequence). For the CDR3, the DNA is TGTGCCAGCAGCTCTGGACAGGCTGAAAATCAGCCCCAGCATTTT. Amino acids: CASSSGQAENQPQHF.

CDR3: CSVVGLAGGGYNEQFF. CDR3 DNA sequence: TGCAGCGTTGTCGGACTAGCGGGAGGGGGTTACAATGAGCAGTTCTTC. The V gene is TRBV29-1, the J gene TRBJ2-1; TRBD2 agrees at 15 bases. The CDR3 covers 16 residues. From germline, CDR1 is SQVTM and CDR2 ANQGSEA. V shed 4 bases, J shed 4 bases, and the junction held 5 bases outside the gene matches.

V is TRBV7-9 and J is TRBJ1-2; D is possibly TRBD1 (5 bases). This CDR3 region has 15 residues. Looked up from germline, CDR1 is SEHNR and CDR2 is FQNEAQ (reference sequence). The V gene lost 5 bases and the J gene lost 4 bases, with 17 bases spanning the gap. CDR3 region: CASSTPTGTGYGYTF. CDR3 DNA: TGTGCCAGCAGCACTCCGACCGGGACGGGCTATGGCTACACCTTC.

The V and J genes are TRBV7-9 and TRBJ2-7; D is unresolved. V gave up 5 bases and J gave up 7 bases, with 15 bases separating them. This CDR3 comprises 13 residues. Germline V gene lookup returns CDR1 SEHNR and CDR2 FQNEAQ (reference sequence). DNA for the CDR3: TGTGCCAGCAGCCTTGGGCCTTCGAGGGAGCAGTACTTC. Translating gives CASSLGPSREQYF.

This rearrangement joins TRBV7-9 to TRBJ2-7; 12 bases line up with TRBD2. CDR1 SEHNR and CDR2 FQNEAQ come from the germline V gene (reference sequence). This CDR3 has 17 amino acids. V dropped 5 bases and J dropped 3; count of bases not matched to a gene: 11. CDR3 DNA sequence: TGTGCCAGCAGCCCTGGGACTAGCGGGCTACACGGCTACGAGCAGTACTTC. This sequence encodes CASSPGTSGLHGYEQYF.

This clone came up a few times. This chain connects TRBV6-1 to TRBJ2-7, with 8 bases lining up with TRBD1. The CDR3 has 14 residues. Germline CDR1 and CDR2: MNHNS and SASEGT. V was clipped by 3 bases and J by 2 bases; unmatched bases: 3. In DNA form, the CDR3 reads TGTGCCAGCAGTGAGGACAGGGACCCCTACGAGCAGTACTTC. Protein product: CASSEDRDPYEQYF.

V is TRBV27 and J is TRBJ2-3, with 7 bases aligning to TRBD1. With V trimmed by 4 bases and J by 0 bases, 7 bases remained unmatched. The V gene's germline CDR1 is MNHEY and CDR2 SMNVEV (reference sequence). The CDR3 has 16 residues. This chain's CDR3 is CASSSGTVSSTDTQYF. The DNA for the CDR3 is TGTGCCAGCAGTTCAGGGACAGTTTCTAGCACAGATACGCAGTATTTT.

This clone was seen a few times. V is TRBV30 and J is TRBJ2-2; no clear D gene. In germline, CDR1 is GTSNPN, CDR2 SVGIG (reference sequence). The CDR3 runs to 11 residues. Trimming removed 0 bases at V and 6 bases at J, with 2 bases between. The CDR3 is CAWSVPGELFF. The CDR3 DNA sequence: TGTGCCTGGAGTGTACCCGGGGAGCTGTTTTTT.

This sequence joins TRBV5-1 and TRBJ2-2; tentative D call: TRBD2 (5 bases). V was shortened by 0 bases and J by 3 bases, with 15 bases between the two germline ends. Germline CDR1 reads SGHRS; CDR2 reads YFSETQ. The CDR3 runs 17 residues. CDR3 DNA: TGCGCCAGCAGCTTGGCTCCCGGGAATCGGTACACCGGGGAGCTGTTTTTT. Residues: CASSLAPGNRYTGELFF.

V gene TRBV4-1 combines with J gene TRBJ2-3, with TRBD2 identical over 7 bases. Germline V lookup: CDR1 MGHRA, CDR2 YSYEKL. The CDR3 is made up of 17 amino acids. The ends lost 0 bases at V and 0 bases at J; junction bases unmatched: 6. This chain's CDR3 is CASSQEGLVASTDTQYF. CDR3 DNA: TGCGCCAGCAGCCAAGAAGGACTAGTCGCTAGCACAGATACGCAGTATTTT.

The chain employs TRBV11-2 and TRBJ2-7, with D maybe TRBD2 (6 bases). V shed 5 bases and J shed 2 bases, with 19 bases lying between them. The CDR3 has 16 amino acids. Germline CDR1 reads SGHAT; CDR2 reads FQNNGV. This CDR3 is CASSPTGGTGTYEQYF. CDR3 nucleotides: TGTGCCAGCAGCCCTACCGGCGGGACGGGAACCTACGAGCAGTACTTC.

CDR3 DNA sequence: TGTGCCAGCAGTGGGGGCGGTGGCAATCAGCCCCAGCATTTT. Translating gives CASSGGGGNQPQHF. This chain joins TRBV2 and TRBJ1-5, with a weak D call TRBD1 (5 bases). Looked up from germline, CDR1 is SNHLY and CDR2 is FYNNEI. V shed 4 bases and J shed 2 bases, with 9 bases lying between them. CDR3 length: 14 residues.

V gene TRBV7-6 combines with J gene TRBJ2-5; no firm D call. The germline gives CDR1 SGHVS, CDR2 FNYEAQ. V dropped 5 bases and J dropped 5 bases, with 15 bases sitting between them. The CDR3 extends over 14 amino acids. DNA of the CDR3: TGTGCCAGCAGCCCTTTTCCCGGGTCGGAGACCCAGTACTTC. It translates to CASSPFPGSETQYF.

CDR3 DNA: TGTGCCAGCAGTTACTCAGAGGGAAACACCGGGGAGCTGTTTTTT. Residues: CASSYSEGNTGELFF. This chain connects TRBV6-5 to TRBJ2-2; TRBD2 is a possible D gene (5 bases). Per the germline V gene, CDR1 is MNHEY and CDR2 is SVGAGI. CDR3 size: 15 residues. Trimming removed 0 bases from V and 2 bases from J, with 7 bases in between.